This is a list of T cell receptor beta chains from one sample in a study of vaccination effects on CD4 cells after COVID-19. For these receptors, no antigen is known. Profiling relied on immunoSEQ multiplex PCR, and the TCRdb table lists in-frame clones only, not all of them. The repertoire has around 40,000 clones, roughly 75% of them found once; the top ten carry about 32%. The sample here was CD4+ T cells from PBMCs cultured with a peptide pool, taken before COVID-19 vaccination. The receptors here all came from a human donor who had a prior SARS-CoV-2 infection. Both conserved end residues are part of each CDR3. The order of the fields is J gene, clone size, V gene, D gene, CDR3 DNA, CDR3 protein. D genes are given only for firm matches. Size tells how often a clone was seen (once, few, many) or the class of an expanded clone, and some rows leave it out.

TRBJ1-1,-,TRBV7-3,-,TGTGCCAGCAGTATCTCTTTGAACACTGAAGCTTTCTTT,CASSISLNTEAFF
TRBJ2-3,few,TRBV11-3,-,TGTGCCAGCAGCTTAGGGTCGGCCTTCACGGATACGCAGTATTTT,CASSLGSAFTDTQYF
TRBJ1-1,-,TRBV18,-,TGTGCCAGCTCACCTGTGGGGCCGAGGTCTGAAGCTTTCTTT,CASSPVGPRSEAFF
TRBJ2-5,once,TRBV6-5,TRBD1,TGTGCCAGTAGCCGGGACAGACCACTGGAGGATACCCAGTACTTC,CASSRDRPLEDTQYF
TRBJ2-3,-,TRBV2,TRBD2,TGTGCCAGCAGTGGGGGACTAGCGGAAAACACAGATACGCAGTATTTT,CASSGGLAENTDTQYF
TRBJ2-3,-,TRBV5-5,-,TGTGCCAGCAGTCCTCTAGACAGGTACTACACAGATACGCAGTATTTT,CASSPLDRYYTDTQYF
TRBJ1-4,-,TRBV7-2,-,TGTGCCAGCAGCCCGAGGGGAAGTGGCGATGAAAAACTGTTTTTT,CASSPRGSGDEKLFF
TRBJ1-1,-,TRBV11-2,-,TGTGCCAGCAGCTTAGGGCGGGGAATGGGAACTGAAGCTTTCTTT,CASSLGRGMGTEAFF
TRBJ2-1,-,TRBV7-9,TRBD1,TGTGCCAGCAGGAAGACAGGGGCCTACAATGAGCAGTTCTTC,CASRKTGAYNEQFF
TRBJ2-3,-,TRBV10-3,-,TGTGCCACCTCGCTAGCAGGAAGCACAGATACGCAGTATTTT,CATSLAGSTDTQYF
TRBJ1-4,-,TRBV25-1,TRBD1,TGTGCCAGCAGTGGACAGGGGGAAAAACTGTTTTTT,CASSGQGEKLFF
TRBJ1-2,-,TRBV6-2/TRBV6-3,-,TGTGCCAGCAGTTACTCGAGCTTCTATGAAGGGGGCTACACCTTC,CASSYSSFYEGGYTF
TRBJ2-7,-,TRBV2,-,TGTGCCAGCAGAGATGTCGTGTCAGGGCCCTACGAGCAGTACTTC,CASRDVVSGPYEQYF